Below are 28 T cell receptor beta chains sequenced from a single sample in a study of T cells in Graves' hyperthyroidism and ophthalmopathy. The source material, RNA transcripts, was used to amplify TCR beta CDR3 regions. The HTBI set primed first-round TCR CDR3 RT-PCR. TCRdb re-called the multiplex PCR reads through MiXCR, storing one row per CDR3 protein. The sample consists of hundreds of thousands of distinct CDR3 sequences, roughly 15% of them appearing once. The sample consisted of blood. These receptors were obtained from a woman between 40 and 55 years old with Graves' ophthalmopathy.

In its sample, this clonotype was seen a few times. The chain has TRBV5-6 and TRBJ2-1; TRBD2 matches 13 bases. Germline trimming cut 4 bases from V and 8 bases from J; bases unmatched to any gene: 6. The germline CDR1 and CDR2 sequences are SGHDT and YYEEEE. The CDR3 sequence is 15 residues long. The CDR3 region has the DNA TGTGCCAGCAGCCCCCCGGGACTAGCGGGATATGAGCAGTTCTTC. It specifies CASSPPGLAGYEQFF.

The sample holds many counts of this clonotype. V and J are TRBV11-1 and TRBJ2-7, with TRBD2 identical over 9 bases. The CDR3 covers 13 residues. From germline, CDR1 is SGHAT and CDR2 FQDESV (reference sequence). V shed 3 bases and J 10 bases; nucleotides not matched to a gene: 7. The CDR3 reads CASSFIAGELQYF. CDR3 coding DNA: TGTGCCAGCAGCTTTATAGCGGGAGAACTACAGTACTTC.

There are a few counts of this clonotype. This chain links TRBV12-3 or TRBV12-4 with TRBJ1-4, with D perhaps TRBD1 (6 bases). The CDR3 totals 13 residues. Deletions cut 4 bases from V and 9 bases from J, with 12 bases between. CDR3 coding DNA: TGTGCCAGCAGTTCCACCGGGACAAAAAAACTGTTTTTT. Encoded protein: CASSSTGTKKLFF.

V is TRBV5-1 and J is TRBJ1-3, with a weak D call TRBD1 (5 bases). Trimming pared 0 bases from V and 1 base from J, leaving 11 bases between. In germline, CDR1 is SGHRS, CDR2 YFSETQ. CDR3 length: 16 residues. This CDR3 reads CASSLGTQGSGNTIYF. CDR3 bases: TGCGCCAGCAGCTTGGGTACGCAGGGTTCTGGAAACACCATATATTTT.

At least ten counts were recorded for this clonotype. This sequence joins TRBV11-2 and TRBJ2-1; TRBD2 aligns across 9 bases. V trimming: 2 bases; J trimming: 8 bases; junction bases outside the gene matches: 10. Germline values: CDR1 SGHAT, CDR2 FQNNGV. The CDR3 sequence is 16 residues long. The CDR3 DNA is TGTGCCAGCAGCTTAACTTCGGCGGGGGGGACCCATGAGCAGTTCTTC. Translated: CASSLTSAGGTHEQFF.

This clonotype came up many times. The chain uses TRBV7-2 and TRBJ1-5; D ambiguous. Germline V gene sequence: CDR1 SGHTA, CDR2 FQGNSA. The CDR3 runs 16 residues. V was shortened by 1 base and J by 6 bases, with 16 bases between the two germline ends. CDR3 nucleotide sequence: TGTGCCAGCAGCTTAGAAGGAGGGCGCGTGGGTCAGCCCCAGCATTTT. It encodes CASSLEGGRVGQPQHF.

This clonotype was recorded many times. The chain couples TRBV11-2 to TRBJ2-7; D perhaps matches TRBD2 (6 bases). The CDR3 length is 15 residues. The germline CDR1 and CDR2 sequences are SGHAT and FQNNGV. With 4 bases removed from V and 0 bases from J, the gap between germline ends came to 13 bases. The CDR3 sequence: CASSSDVSGSYEQYF. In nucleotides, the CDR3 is TGTGCCAGCAGCTCCGACGTTAGCGGCTCCTACGAGCAGTACTTC.

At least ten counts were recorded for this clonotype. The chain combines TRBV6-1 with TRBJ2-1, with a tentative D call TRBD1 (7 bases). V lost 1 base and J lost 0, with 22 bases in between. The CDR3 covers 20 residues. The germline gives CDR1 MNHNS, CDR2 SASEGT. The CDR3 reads CASSEVIRGEITSSYNEQFF. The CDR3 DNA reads TGTGCCAGCAGTGAAGTTATCAGGGGGGAGATTACCTCCTCCTACAATGAGCAGTTCTTC.

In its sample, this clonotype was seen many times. CDR3 region: CASSPFKGEATEAFF. CDR3 bases: TGTGCCAGCTCACCATTTAAGGGTGAGGCCACTGAAGCTTTCTTT. V gene TRBV18 combines with J gene TRBJ1-1; unclear D gene. Trimming removed 2 bases from V and 4 bases from J, with 14 bases in between. Germline V gene sequence: CDR1 KGHSH, CDR2 LQKENI. This CDR3 has 15 amino acids.

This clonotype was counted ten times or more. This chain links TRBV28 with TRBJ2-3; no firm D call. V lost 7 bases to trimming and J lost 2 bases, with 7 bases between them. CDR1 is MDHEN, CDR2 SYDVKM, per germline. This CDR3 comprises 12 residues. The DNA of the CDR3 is TGTGCCAGCATGCTAAACACAGATACGCAGTATTTT. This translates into CASMLNTDTQYF.

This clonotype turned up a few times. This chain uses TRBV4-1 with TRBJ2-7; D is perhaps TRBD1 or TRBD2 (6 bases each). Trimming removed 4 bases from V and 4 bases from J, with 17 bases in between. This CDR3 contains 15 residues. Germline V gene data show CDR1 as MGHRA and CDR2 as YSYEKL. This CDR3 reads CASSLLGGGNYEQYF. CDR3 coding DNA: TGCGCCAGCAGCCTCCTCGGAGGGGGGAATTACGAGCAGTACTTC.

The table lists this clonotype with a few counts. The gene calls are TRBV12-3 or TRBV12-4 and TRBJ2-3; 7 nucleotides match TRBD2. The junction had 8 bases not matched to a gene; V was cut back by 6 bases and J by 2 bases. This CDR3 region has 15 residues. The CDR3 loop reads CASRRRGDYTDTQYF. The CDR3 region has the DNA TGTGCCAGCAGAAGACGGGGGGACTACACAGATACGCAGTATTTT.

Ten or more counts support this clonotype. Written as DNA, the CDR3 is TGTGCCAGCAGCCAAAACGACCGAGGGTTTGAAGCTTTCTTT. It translates to CASSQNDRGFEAFF. The chain uses TRBV3-1 and TRBJ1-1, with D hard to call. The CDR3 sequence is 14 residues long. Looked up from germline, CDR1 is LGHDT and CDR2 is YNNKEL (reference sequence). Trimming left V 2 bases short and J 7 bases short, with 14 bases between.

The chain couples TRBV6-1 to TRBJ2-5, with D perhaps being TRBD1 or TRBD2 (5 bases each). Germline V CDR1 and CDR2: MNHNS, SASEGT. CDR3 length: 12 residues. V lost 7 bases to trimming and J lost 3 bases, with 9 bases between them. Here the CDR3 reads CASNGAEETQYF. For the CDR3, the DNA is TGTGCCAGCAACGGGGCTGAAGAGACCCAGTACTTC.

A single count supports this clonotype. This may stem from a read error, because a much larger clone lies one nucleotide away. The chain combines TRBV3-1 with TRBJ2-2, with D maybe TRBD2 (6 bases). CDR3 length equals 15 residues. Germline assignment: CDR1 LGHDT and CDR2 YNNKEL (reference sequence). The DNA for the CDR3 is TGTGCCAGCAGCCAAGCGGGAGAGAACATCGGGGAGCTGTTTTTT. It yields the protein CASSQAGENIGELFF.

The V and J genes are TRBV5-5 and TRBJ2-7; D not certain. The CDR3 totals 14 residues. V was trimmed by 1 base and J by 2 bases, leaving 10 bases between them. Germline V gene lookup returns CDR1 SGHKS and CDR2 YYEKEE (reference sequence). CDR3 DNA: TGTGCCAGCAGCTTGATAGGATCGACCTACGAGCAGTACTTC. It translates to CASSLIGSTYEQYF.

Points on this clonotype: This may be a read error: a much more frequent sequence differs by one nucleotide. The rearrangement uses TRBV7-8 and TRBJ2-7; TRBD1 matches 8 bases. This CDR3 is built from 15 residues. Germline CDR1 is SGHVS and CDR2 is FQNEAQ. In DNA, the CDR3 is TGTGCCCGCAGTCCCACAGGGGGAGGTCTCTACGAGCAGTACTTC. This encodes CARSPTGGGLYEQYF.

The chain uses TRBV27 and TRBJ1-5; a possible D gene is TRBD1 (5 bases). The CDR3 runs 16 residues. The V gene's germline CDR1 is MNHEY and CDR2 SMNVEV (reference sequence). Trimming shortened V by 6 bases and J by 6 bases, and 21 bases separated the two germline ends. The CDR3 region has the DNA TGTGCCAGCAGGCCTTGGGGCGGGGGACGGGGTCAGCCCCAGCATTTT. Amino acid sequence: CASRPWGGGRGQPQHF.

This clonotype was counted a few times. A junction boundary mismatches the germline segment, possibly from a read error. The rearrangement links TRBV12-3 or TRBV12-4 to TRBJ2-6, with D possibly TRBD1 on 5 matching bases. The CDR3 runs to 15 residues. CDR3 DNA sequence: TGTGCCAGCAGTCCTCCGAGATCTGGGGCCAGCGTCCTGACTTTC. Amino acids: CASSPPRSGASVLTF.

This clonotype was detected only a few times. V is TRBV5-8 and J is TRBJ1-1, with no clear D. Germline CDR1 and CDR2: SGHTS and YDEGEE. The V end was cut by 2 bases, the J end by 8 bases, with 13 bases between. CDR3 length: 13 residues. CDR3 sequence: CASSFGDPTEAFF. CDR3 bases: TGTGCCAGCAGCTTTGGAGATCCAACCGAAGCTTTCTTT.

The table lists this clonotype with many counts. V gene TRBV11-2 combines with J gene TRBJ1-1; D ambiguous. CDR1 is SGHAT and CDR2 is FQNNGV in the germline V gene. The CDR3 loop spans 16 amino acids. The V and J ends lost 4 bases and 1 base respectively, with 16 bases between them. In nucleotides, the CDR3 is TGTGCCAGCAGCTCTCTTGGAGCCTTCGGGAACACTGAAGCTTTCTTT. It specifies CASSSLGAFGNTEAFF.

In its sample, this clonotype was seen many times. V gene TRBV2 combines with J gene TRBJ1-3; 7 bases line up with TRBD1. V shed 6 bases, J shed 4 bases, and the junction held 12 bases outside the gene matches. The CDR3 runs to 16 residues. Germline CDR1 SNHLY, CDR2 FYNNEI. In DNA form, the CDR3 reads TGTGCCAGCAGCCCGCTATCCGGGACAGTGGGAAACACCATATATTTT. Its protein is CASSPLSGTVGNTIYF.

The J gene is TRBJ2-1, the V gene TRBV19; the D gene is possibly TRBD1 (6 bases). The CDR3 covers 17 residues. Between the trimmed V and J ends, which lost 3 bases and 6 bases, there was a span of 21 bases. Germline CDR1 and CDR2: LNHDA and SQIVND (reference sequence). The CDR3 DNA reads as TGTGCCAGTAGTATCGCTTTTCGGGGCAGGGGTTTCAATGAGCAGTTCTTC. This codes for CASSIAFRGRGFNEQFF.

The CDR3 DNA reads as TGTGCCACCAGCAGGGCGTGGGGAGGGTATAATGAAAAACTGTTTTTT. It codes for CATSRAWGGYNEKLFF. The J gene is TRBJ1-4, the V gene TRBV15, with unresolved D. This CDR3 has 16 amino acids. Trimming took off 3 bases at V and 4 bases at J, with 15 bases between the two ends. CDR1 is LNHNV, CDR2 YYDKDF, per germline (reference sequence).

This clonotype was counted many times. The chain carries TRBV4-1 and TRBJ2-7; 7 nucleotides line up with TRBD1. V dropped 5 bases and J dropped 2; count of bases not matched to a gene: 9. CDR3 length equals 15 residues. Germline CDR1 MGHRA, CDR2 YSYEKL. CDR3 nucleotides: TGCGCCAGCAGCATACGGACAGGCATCCCCTACGAGCAGTACTTC. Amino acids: CASSIRTGIPYEQYF.

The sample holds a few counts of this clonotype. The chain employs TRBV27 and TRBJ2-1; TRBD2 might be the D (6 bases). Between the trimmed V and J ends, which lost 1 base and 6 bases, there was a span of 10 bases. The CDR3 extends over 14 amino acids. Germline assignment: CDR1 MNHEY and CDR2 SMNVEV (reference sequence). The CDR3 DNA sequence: TGTGCCAGCAGTTTATGGCGGGGTAGCAATGAGCAGTTCTTC. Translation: CASSLWRGSNEQFF.

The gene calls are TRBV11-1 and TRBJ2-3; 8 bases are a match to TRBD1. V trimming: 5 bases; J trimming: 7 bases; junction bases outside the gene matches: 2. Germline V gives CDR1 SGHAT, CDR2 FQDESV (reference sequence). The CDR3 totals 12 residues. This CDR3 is CASSQGAYTQYF. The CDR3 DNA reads TGTGCCAGCAGCCAGGGGGCTTATACGCAGTATTTT.

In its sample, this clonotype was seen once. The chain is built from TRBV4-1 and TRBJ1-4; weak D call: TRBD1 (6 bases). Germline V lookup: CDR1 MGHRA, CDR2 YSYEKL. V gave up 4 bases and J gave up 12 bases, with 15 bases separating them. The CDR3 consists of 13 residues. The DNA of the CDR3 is TGCGCCAGCAGCCTCCCTCAGGGGAGGCAACTGTTTTTT. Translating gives CASSLPQGRQLFF.